This record looks at one T cell receptor beta chain sequence and its context. Its antigen is currently unknown. Expansion with viral peptide pools was applied to antigen-specific CD4+ T cells by the ViraFEST assay prior to sequencing. Following a roughly 9-day culture, CD4+ T cells were purified. SARS-CoV-2 infected the person between March and December 2020, as confirmed by PCR. Approximately 1.9 million PBMC per well were cultured with around 10 IU/ml IL-2 and 7.5 to 10 ug/ml peptides. This specimen belongs to a study of vaccination effects on CD4 cells after COVID-19. Study-wide context: Convalescent patient samples, from a couple of individuals, date to 16 days and one week before vaccination.

Overall study findings and caveats: Infection- and vaccine-induced clones contracted markedly late after vaccination. Few convalescent patients were studied, and early post-infection samples were lacking.

Sequencing used immunoSEQ multiplex PCR; TCRdb keeps in-frame clones, though not all of them. The table has tens of thousands of clones, roughly 73% seen once. Germline V gives CDR1 PRHDT, CDR2 FYEKMQ (reference sequence). This CDR3 has 13 amino acids. Trimming cost V 2 bases and J 9 bases, with 8 bases left between them. The clonotype originates from a human donor who had a prior SARS-CoV-2 infection. The J gene is TRBJ1-6, the V gene TRBV13; unclear D gene. Sample: CD4+ T cells from PBMCs cultured with HIV peptides, taken before COVID-19 vaccination. Specified subset: HIV-1 Nef peptide pool negative control/reference culture. CDR3 sequence (DNA): TGTGCCAGCAGCTTAACATCTGGTTCACCCCTCCACTTT. Its translation is CASSLTSGSPLHF.